Each of the 19 T cell receptor beta chains below was sequenced from the same sample in a study of CD8 T cells in Susac syndrome. Random-hexamer reverse transcription was applied to roughly 0.5 to 1 ug RNA. TCRdb itself ran the immunoSEQ multiplex PCR reads through MiXCR, one entry per CDR3 protein. This sample has hundreds of thousands of distinct CDR3 sequences, with roughly 93% found just once. Sequenced material: CD4+ T cells from PBMCs. The origin of the receptors is a human donor with multiple sclerosis.

The rearrangement joins TRBV30 to TRBJ2-1, with TRBD2 matching over 7 bases. The J segment lost 3 bases and the V segment lost 3 bases, leaving 2 bases of the junction unmatched. The germline CDR1 and CDR2 sequences are GTSNPN and SVGIG (reference sequence). The CDR3 consists of 13 residues. The CDR3 DNA is TGTGCCTGGAGGGGGGGGAACTACAATGAGCAGTTCTTC. This sequence encodes CAWRGGNYNEQFF. Full variable domain (outside the CDR3, taken from reference TRBV30 and TRBJ2-1): SQTIHQWPATLVQPVGSPLSLECTVEGTSNPNLYWYRQAAGRGLQLLFYSVGIGQISSEVPQNLSASRPQDRQFILSSKKLLLSDSGFYLCAWRGGNYNEQFFGPGTRLTVL.

V and J are TRBV20-1 and TRBJ2-7, with D perhaps TRBD1 (6 bases). Trimming pared 5 bases from V and 6 bases from J, leaving 11 bases between. In germline, CDR1 is DFQATT, CDR2 SNEGSKA (reference sequence). The CDR3 loop spans 11 amino acids. CDR3 region: CSAYTGPEQYF. CDR3 bases: TGCAGTGCTTATACAGGGCCCGAGCAGTACTTC.

This chain connects TRBV9 to TRBJ2-7; the D is unclear. Trimming removed 0 bases at V and 2 bases at J, with 9 bases between. The CDR3 contains 14 residues. Germline CDR1 and CDR2: SGDLS and YYNGEE. The CDR3: CASSVGTDPYEQYF. The DNA for the CDR3 is TGTGCCAGCAGCGTAGGGACGGACCCCTACGAGCAGTACTTC.

The chain has TRBV11-3 and TRBJ2-7, with D tentatively TRBD2 (5 bases). The CDR3 consists of 14 residues. Trimming cost V 1 base and J 2 bases, with 9 bases left between them. CDR1 is SGHNT and CDR2 is YENEEA in the germline V gene. The CDR3 protein is CASSLGTGTYEQYV. The DNA for the CDR3 is TGTGCCAGCAGCTTAGGGACGGGAACCTACGAGCAGTACGTC.

This clonotype was detected once. The rearrangement links TRBV20-1 to TRBJ1-5; a weak D match, TRBD1 (5 bases). The CDR3 consists of 16 residues. The V gene lost 6 bases and the J gene lost 0 bases, with 18 bases spanning the gap. CDR1 is DFQATT and CDR2 is SNEGSKA in the germline V gene (reference sequence). In DNA, the CDR3 is TGCAGTGCCCAAGACCCGGGGCCCTATAGCAATCAGCCCCAGCATTTT. Encoded protein: CSAQDPGPYSNQPQHF.

This rearrangement joins TRBV7-2 to TRBJ2-2; TRBD1 is a possible D gene (7 bases). The CDR3 is 15 amino acids. CDR1 and CDR2 from the germline V gene are SGHTA and FQGNSA. Trimming took 8 bases from V and 2 from J, leaving 15 bases between them. This CDR3 is CASSDRRGNTGELFF. CDR3 DNA: TGTGCCAGCTCGGACAGGAGGGGCAACACCGGGGAGCTGTTTTTT.

This clonotype was detected only once. V usage is TRBV5-6 and J usage is TRBJ1-1; TRBD1 is a possible D gene (5 bases). Per germline, CDR1 SGHDT and CDR2 YYEEEE. Trimming stripped 2 bases from V and 4 bases from J, with 12 bases between. The CDR3 covers 14 residues. CDR3 region: CASSFKPTGTEAFF. The CDR3 DNA sequence: TGTGCCAGCAGCTTTAAACCCACAGGCACTGAAGCTTTCTTT. Looking up the rest from reference TRBV5-6 and TRBJ1-1 gives the full variable domain: DAGVTQSPTHLIKTRGQQVTLRCSPKSGHDTVSWYQQALGQGPQFIFQYYEEEERQRGNFPDRFSGHQFPNYSSELNVNALLLGDSALYLCASSFKPTGTEAFFGQGTRLTVV.

The chain carries TRBV15 and TRBJ1-2; D perhaps matches TRBD1 (5 bases). Germline assignment: CDR1 LNHNV and CDR2 YYDKDF (reference sequence). This CDR3 comprises 13 residues. V gave up 5 bases and J gave up 8 bases, with 15 bases separating them. CDR3: CATSLGRTSGYTF. The CDR3 DNA reads as TGTGCCACCAGCCTGGGACGGACCTCGGGCTACACCTTC. Full variable domain (missing parts from reference TRBV15 and TRBJ1-2): DAMVIQNPRYQVTQFGKPVTLSCSQTLNHNVMYWYQQKSSQAPKLLFHYYDKDFNNEADTPDNFQSRRPNTSFCFLDIRSPGLGDTAMYLCATSLGRTSGYTFGSGTRLTVV.

Comments on this clonotype: A read error may account for a junction end that differs from germline. This rearrangement joins TRBV20-1 to TRBJ2-5; D could derive from TRBD1 or TRBD2 (5 bases each). Germline lookup yields CDR1 DFQATT and CDR2 SNEGSKA (reference sequence). The CDR3 runs 14 residues. CDR3 DNA: TGCAGTGCTAACCAACCGGGACGCCAAAAGACCCAGTACTTC. This sequence encodes CSANQPGRQKTQYF.

The V gene is TRBV29-1, the J gene TRBJ2-6, with 9 nucleotides matching TRBD2. J lost 0 bases, V lost 5 bases, and 11 bases had no gene match. CDR1 SQVTM and CDR2 ANQGSEA come from the germline V gene. The CDR3 consists of 18 residues. CDR3 sequence: CSVRPGTSPTSGANVLTF. CDR3 bases: TGCAGCGTTCGACCCGGGACTAGCCCAACCTCTGGGGCCAACGTCCTGACTTTC.

V is TRBV6-1 and J is TRBJ1-2, with TRBD1 matching 8 bases. This CDR3 region has 16 residues. The ends lost 6 bases at V and 4 bases at J; junction bases unmatched: 13. CDR1 MNHNS and CDR2 SASEGT come from the germline V gene. CDR3 DNA sequence: TGTGCCAGCAGCCCTCGGACAGGGTTCTTACTCTATGGCTACACCTTC. It specifies CASSPRTGFLLYGYTF.

The genes are TRBV19 and TRBJ2-1; 8 nucleotides align to TRBD1. There are 15 residues in the CDR3. J lost 4 bases, V lost 2 bases, and 4 bases had no gene match. The V gene's germline CDR1 is LNHDA and CDR2 SQIVND (reference sequence). CDR3 amino acids: CASSIQGARYNEQFF. The DNA for the CDR3 is TGTGCCAGTAGTATACAGGGGGCGCGGTACAATGAGCAGTTCTTC.

The chain recombines TRBV28 with TRBJ2-7; D might be TRBD1 or TRBD2, each matching 6 bases. The CDR3 loop spans 14 amino acids. The V end was cut by 6 bases, the J end by 6 bases, with 18 bases between. Germline V gene sequence: CDR1 MDHEN, CDR2 SYDVKM. CDR3 region: CASSKHNGGREQYF. CDR3 in DNA: TGTGCCAGCAGCAAGCACAATGGGGGGCGCGAGCAGTACTTC.

V usage is TRBV6-5 and J usage is TRBJ1-1; D not resolved. The CDR3 spans 13 residues. The germline CDR1 and CDR2 sequences are MNHEY and SVGAGI. The germline V and J ends were trimmed by 6 bases and 7 bases, with 15 bases remaining between them. DNA for the CDR3: TGTGCCAGCAGGAAAGGGATCAGCCTTGAAGCTTTCTTT. Translated: CASRKGISLEAFF.

The chain has TRBV29-1 and TRBJ2-2; D gene unclear. This CDR3 contains 12 residues. The germline V gene encodes CDR1 SQVTM and CDR2 ANQGSEA. Trimming left V 7 bases short and J 3 bases short, with 9 bases between. In nucleotides, the CDR3 is TGCAGCGCCTCTACGGACACCGGGGAGCTGTTTTTT. This codes for CSASTDTGELFF.

This rearrangement joins TRBV2 to TRBJ2-3; no reliable D call. The CDR3 extends over 14 amino acids. Germline-derived CDR1 and CDR2 are SNHLY and FYNNEI. V lost 2 bases and J lost 4, with 10 bases in between. The chain's CDR3 is CASSEFVGADTQYF. The CDR3 DNA sequence: TGTGCCAGCAGTGAATTCGTGGGCGCAGATACGCAGTATTTT.

This clonotype was picked up one time. The rearrangement joins TRBV20-1 to TRBJ2-3; either TRBD1 or TRBD2 may fit D (5 bases each). The length of the CDR3 is 15 residues. The germline V and J ends were trimmed by 6 bases and 0 bases, with 16 bases remaining between them. Germline V gene sequence: CDR1 DFQATT, CDR2 SNEGSKA (reference sequence). The CDR3 is CSATGTETSTDTQYF. The CDR3 bases are TGCAGTGCAACCGGGACGGAGACTAGCACAGATACGCAGTATTTT.

This clonotype was seen once. CDR3 residues: CASPRASGRVNLYEQYV. CDR3 bases: TGTGCCTCCCCGAGGGCTAGCGGGAGAGTCAACCTCTACGAGCAGTACGTC. The chain uses TRBV30 and TRBJ2-7, with TRBD2 matching 10 bases. V was pared by 7 bases and J by 3 bases, with 18 bases of the junction left unmatched. CDR3 size: 17 residues. The V gene's germline CDR1 is GTSNPN and CDR2 SVGIG (reference sequence).

The J gene is TRBJ2-2, the V gene TRBV7-7, with D uncertain. The V and J ends lost 4 bases and 1 base respectively, with 4 bases between them. The CDR3 is 13 residues long. Germline assignment: CDR1 SSHAT and CDR2 FNYEAQ (reference sequence). CDR3 DNA sequence: TGTGCCAGCAGCTATCAGAACACCGGGGAGCTGTTTTTT. Its protein is CASSYQNTGELFF. Based on the CDR3 plus reference TRBV7-7 and TRBJ2-2, the full variable domain is GAGVSQSPRYKVTKRGQDVTLRCDPISSHATLYWYQQALGQGPEFLTYFNYEAQPDKSGLPSDRFSAERPEGSISTLTIQRTEQRDSAMYRCASSYQNTGELFFGEGSRLTVL.